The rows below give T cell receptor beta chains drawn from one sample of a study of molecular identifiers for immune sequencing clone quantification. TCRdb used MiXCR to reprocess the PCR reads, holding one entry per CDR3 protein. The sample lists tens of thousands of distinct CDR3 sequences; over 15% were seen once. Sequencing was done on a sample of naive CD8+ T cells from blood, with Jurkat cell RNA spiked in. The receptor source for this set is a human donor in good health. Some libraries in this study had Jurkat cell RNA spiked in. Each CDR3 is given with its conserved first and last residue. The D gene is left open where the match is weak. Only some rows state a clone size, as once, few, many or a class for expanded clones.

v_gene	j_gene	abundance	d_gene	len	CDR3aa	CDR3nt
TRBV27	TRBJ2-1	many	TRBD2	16	CASSSVAGGTYNEQFF	TGTGCCAGCAGTTCCGTAGCGGGGGGAACCTACAATGAGCAGTTCTTC
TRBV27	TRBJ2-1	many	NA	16	CASSPIQETGYNEQFF	TGTGCCAGCAGCCCTATCCAGGAGACGGGATACAATGAGCAGTTCTTC
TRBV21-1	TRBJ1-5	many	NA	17	CASSKRSRDGFNQPQHF	TGTGCCAGCAGCAAACGGAGCCGGGACGGTTTCAATCAGCCCCAGCATTTT
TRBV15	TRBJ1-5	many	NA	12	CATRGGNQPQHF	TGTGCCACCAGAGGGGGAAATCAGCCCCAGCATTTT
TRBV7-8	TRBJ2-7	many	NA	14	CASSPMPGTYEQYF	TGTGCCAGCAGCCCCATGCCAGGCACCTACGAGCAGTACTTC
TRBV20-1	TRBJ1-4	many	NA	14	CSAKNYATNEKLFF	TGCAGTGCAAAAAATTATGCAACTAATGAAAAACTGTTTTTT
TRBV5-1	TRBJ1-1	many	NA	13	CASSLWLQEEAFF	TGCGCCAGCAGCTTGTGGTTGCAGGAGGAAGCTTTCTTT
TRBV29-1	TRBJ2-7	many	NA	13	CSVSDTSSYEQYF	TGCAGCGTCTCCGACACCAGCTCCTACGAGCAGTACTTC
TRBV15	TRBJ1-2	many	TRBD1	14	CATSWTGGISGYTF	TGTGCCACCAGCTGGACAGGGGGAATCTCTGGCTACACCTTC
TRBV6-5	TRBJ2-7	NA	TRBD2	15	CASSYSGGVAYEQYF	TGTGCCAGCAGTTACTCGGGGGGGGTGGCCTACGAGCAGTACTTC
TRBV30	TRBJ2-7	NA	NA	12	CAWSVRGAEQYF	TGTGCCTGGAGTGTACGCGGAGCCGAGCAGTACTTC
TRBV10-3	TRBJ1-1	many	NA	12	CAISEMGTEAFF	TGTGCCATCAGTGAGATGGGTACTGAAGCTTTCTTT
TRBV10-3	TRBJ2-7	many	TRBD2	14	CAISALAGYYEQYF	TGTGCCATCAGTGCACTAGCGGGGTACTACGAGCAGTACTTC